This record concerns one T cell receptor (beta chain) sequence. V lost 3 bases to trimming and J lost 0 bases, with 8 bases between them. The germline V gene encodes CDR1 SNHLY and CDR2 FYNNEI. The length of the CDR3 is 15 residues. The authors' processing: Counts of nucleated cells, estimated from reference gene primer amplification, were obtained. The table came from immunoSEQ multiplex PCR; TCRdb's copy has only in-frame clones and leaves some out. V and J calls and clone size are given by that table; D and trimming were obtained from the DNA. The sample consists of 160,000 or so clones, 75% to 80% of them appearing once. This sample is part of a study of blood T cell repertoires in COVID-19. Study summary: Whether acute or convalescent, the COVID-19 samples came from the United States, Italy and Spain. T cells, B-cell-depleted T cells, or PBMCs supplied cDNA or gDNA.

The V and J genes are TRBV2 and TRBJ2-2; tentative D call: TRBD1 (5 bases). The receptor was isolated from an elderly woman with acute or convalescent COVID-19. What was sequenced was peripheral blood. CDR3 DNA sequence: TGTGCCAGCAGTGATGTGGGGCCGAACACCGGGGAGCTGTTTTTT. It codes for CASSDVGPNTGELFF.